Each of the 32 T cell receptor beta chains below was sequenced from the same sample in a study of blood T cells in healthy people across ages. With a J-beta primer mix and a sample-barcoded 5' primer, a second PCR ran about 6 to 11 cycles. TCRdb independently ran MiXCR on the 5' RACE reads; one entry per CDR3 protein. The sample records fewer than 700,000 distinct CDR3 sequences, 40% to 45% being singletons. What was sequenced was blood. The receptors stem from a man at least 80 years old in good health.

This clonotype was picked up a small number of times. The chain links TRBV4-1 to TRBJ2-5, with D possibly TRBD2 on 5 matching bases. The V end lost 2 bases, the J end lost 2 bases, and 12 bases lay between the germline ends. CDR1 and CDR2 from the germline V gene are MGHRA and YSYEKL. There are 15 residues in the CDR3. DNA of the CDR3: TGCGCCAGCAGCCAAAGGGTGGAGCGGCAAGAGACCCAGTACTTC. Protein sequence: CASSQRVERQETQYF.

The chain couples TRBV6-6 to TRBJ2-1, with 9 bases fitting TRBD2. Germline trimming cut 8 bases from V and 5 bases from J; bases unmatched to any gene: 7. The CDR3 is 14 residues long. Germline CDR1 MNHNY, CDR2 SVGAGI (reference sequence). The CDR3 here is CASGKAGGNNEQFF. For the CDR3, the DNA is TGTGCCAGCGGTAAAGCGGGAGGAAACAATGAGCAGTTCTTC.

The V gene is TRBV4-1, the J gene TRBJ2-1, with D perhaps TRBD1 (5 bases). The CDR3 runs to 17 residues. Trimming took off 5 bases at V and 0 bases at J, with 17 bases between the two ends. Germline assignment: CDR1 MGHRA and CDR2 YSYEKL. CDR3 DNA sequence: TGCGCCAGCAGCTCCCCCAGGGTTGGCAGCTCCTACAATGAGCAGTTCTTC. It yields the protein CASSSPRVGSSYNEQFF.

The V gene is TRBV21-1, the J gene TRBJ1-2; the D call TRBD1 from the table was never checked on the DNA. TRBV21-1 counts as a pseudogene. The CDR3 runs to 12 residues. In DNA, the CDR3 is TGTGCCAGCAGCCATACAGGGTACGGCTACACCTTC. It encodes CASSHTGYGYTF.

This sequence joins TRBV7-2 and TRBJ2-7; no reliable D call. Trimming left V 5 bases short and J 10 bases short, with 24 bases between. Germline CDR1 is SGHTA and CDR2 is FQGNSA. CDR3 length: 15 amino acids. The CDR3: CASSGNPLPVADQYF. Here the CDR3 DNA reads TGTGCCAGCAGCGGGAACCCTCTCCCCGTGGCGGACCAGTACTTC.

Of note for this clonotype: One end of the junction does not line up with germline, which may come from a read error. The J gene is TRBJ1-2, the V gene TRBV3-1, with D maybe TRBD1 (5 bases). In germline, CDR1 is LGHDT, CDR2 YNNKEL (reference sequence). The CDR3 sequence is 17 residues long. The CDR3 nucleotides are TGTGCCAGCAGCCGAAGCGGGGGGACTCAGACTTTCTATGACTACACCTTC. Residues: CASSRSGGTQTFYDYTF. Together with reference TRBV3-1 and TRBJ1-2, the CDR3 gives the full variable domain: DTAVSQTPKYLVTQMGNDKSIKCEQNLGHDTMYWYKQDSKKFLKIMFSYNNKELIINETVPNRFSPKSPDKAHLNLHINSLELGDSAVYFCASSRSGGTQTFYDYTFGSGTRLTVV.

The chain is built from TRBV6-2 or TRBV6-3 and TRBJ2-7; 8 bases agree with TRBD2. J lost 6 bases, V lost 6 bases, and 13 bases had no gene match. Per germline, CDR1 MNHEY and CDR2 SVGEGT. This CDR3 comprises 15 residues. CDR3: CASRTAGGALVEQYF. The CDR3 bases are TGTGCCAGCAGGACAGCCGGGGGGGCGCTTGTCGAGCAGTACTTC.

V usage is TRBV7-2 and J usage is TRBJ1-5, with D unresolved. V was clipped by 3 bases and J by 1 base, with 10 bases between them. Germline CDR1 reads SGHTA; CDR2 reads FQGNSA. This CDR3 is built from 15 residues. CDR3 region: CASSFSGGSNQPQHF. CDR3 sequence (DNA): TGTGCCAGCAGCTTCAGCGGAGGCAGCAATCAGCCCCAGCATTTT.

The gene calls are TRBV6-5 and TRBJ2-7, with TRBD1 matching 7 bases. This CDR3 is built from 13 residues. The ends lost 10 bases at V and 0 bases at J; junction bases unmatched: 6. Per the germline V gene, CDR1 is MNHEY and CDR2 is SVGAGI. Here the CDR3 DNA reads TGTGCCACCTGGACAGGAAACTCCTACGAGCAGTACTTC. Protein product: CATWTGNSYEQYF.

V and J are TRBV6-5 and TRBJ2-1, with 9 bases that match TRBD2. The junction had 9 bases not matched to a gene; V was cut back by 8 bases and J by 7 bases. The CDR3 sequence is 14 residues long. Germline values: CDR1 MNHEY, CDR2 SVGAGI. CDR3 residues: CASGRASGKNEQFF. CDR3 nucleotide sequence: TGTGCCAGCGGTCGGGCTAGCGGGAAAAATGAGCAGTTCTTC.

V and J are TRBV6-2 or TRBV6-3 and TRBJ1-5; no reliable D call. This CDR3 is 15 amino acids long. Germline V gene data show CDR1 as MNHEY and CDR2 as SVGEGT. Trimming left V 2 bases short and J 0 bases short, with 8 bases between. DNA for the CDR3: TGTGCCAGCAGTTACGCCTCCCATAGCAATCAGCCCCAGCATTTT. Protein product: CASSYASHSNQPQHF.

This clonotype was picked up a small number of times. The V gene is TRBV20-1, the J gene TRBJ2-1; 9 bases fit TRBD1. Germline CDR1 reads DFQATT; CDR2 reads SNEGSKA (reference sequence). This CDR3 is 13 amino acids long. J lost 5 bases, V lost 5 bases, and 4 bases had no gene match. CDR3 nucleotides: TGCAGTGCTTGGGACAGGGACCACAATGAGCAGTTCTTC. Protein product: CSAWDRDHNEQFF.

This clonotype was counted only a few times. The rearrangement joins TRBV4-3 to TRBJ2-1; 9 bases match TRBD2. The trim removed 0 bases at V and 9 bases at J, leaving 9 bases unmatched. Germline CDR1 reads LGHNA; CDR2 reads YSLEER. The length of the CDR3 is 16 residues. DNA for the CDR3: TGCGCCAGCAGCCAAGATGGGGCGGGGGGGCCCATTGAGCAGTTCTTC. Protein: CASSQDGAGGPIEQFF.

Concerning this clonotype itself: The junction and the germline gene differ at one end; a read error may be behind it. The rearrangement uses TRBV20-1 and TRBJ1-6, with a weak D call TRBD1 (6 bases). Germline loops: CDR1 DFQATT, CDR2 SNEGSKA (reference sequence). The CDR3 is made up of 15 amino acids. The CDR3 is CGASLGGIQNSPLHF. CDR3 sequence (DNA): TGCGGTGCTAGTTTAGGGGGAATTCAAAATTCACCCCTCCACTTT.

V gene TRBV4-3 combines with J gene TRBJ2-1; no definite D call. Germline V gene data show CDR1 as LGHNA and CDR2 as YSLEER. V dropped 0 bases and J dropped 7 bases, with 10 bases sitting between them. CDR3 length equals 14 residues. The CDR3 protein is CASSQDFRRNEQFF. The CDR3 DNA follows: TGCGCCAGCAGCCAAGATTTCCGGCGTAATGAGCAGTTCTTC.

This clonotype was picked up a small number of times. V usage is TRBV6-1 and J usage is TRBJ2-5, with D possibly called TRBD1 or TRBD2 (5 bases each). Germline-derived CDR1 and CDR2 are MNHNS and SASEGT. This CDR3 spans 11 amino acids. V lost 3 bases and J lost 7, with 6 bases in between. CDR3 sequence (DNA): TGTGCCAGCAGTGATGGGGGGACCCAGTACTTC. This translates into CASSDGGTQYF.

The chain links TRBV4-3 to TRBJ2-1; TRBD2 agrees at 7 bases. Looked up from germline, CDR1 is LGHNA and CDR2 is YSLEER. The length of the CDR3 is 15 residues. The V and J ends lost 4 bases and 2 bases, in that order; junction bases with no gene match: 5. The CDR3: CASSPTSDTYNEQFF. The CDR3 DNA is TGCGCCAGCAGCCCTACTAGCGACACCTACAATGAGCAGTTCTTC.

CDR3 residues: CASSPKRVAQPWGRAEDSYNEQFF. The DNA for the CDR3 is TGTGCCAGCAGCCCCAAACGGGTGGCTCAACCTTGGGGGCGCGCGGAGGACTCCTACAATGAGCAGTTCTTC. The chain couples TRBV11-2 to TRBJ2-1; possible D gene TRBD1, 6 bases. Germline CDR1 reads SGHAT; CDR2 reads FQNNGV. V lost 5 bases and J lost 0, with 38 bases in between. CDR3 size: 24 residues.

The V and J genes are TRBV7-9 and TRBJ1-4; 7 bases are shared with TRBD1. The CDR3 runs to 14 residues. From germline, CDR1 is SEHNR and CDR2 FQNEAQ (reference sequence). V shed 5 bases, J shed 8 bases, and the junction held 8 bases outside the gene matches. As DNA, the CDR3 is TGTGCCAGCAGCCCCGGGACAGTTGTGGAAAAACTGTTTTTT. Its translation is CASSPGTVVEKLFF.

In its sample, this clonotype was seen a few times. The V call is TRBV5-1, the J call TRBJ1-5; 10 bases line up with TRBD1. Looked up from germline, CDR1 is SGHRS and CDR2 is YFSETQ. CDR3 length: 14 amino acids. V trimming: 4 bases; J trimming: 6 bases; junction bases outside the gene matches: 4. In nucleotides, the CDR3 is TGCGCCAGCAGCCCTCGACAGGGGGCTCAGCCCCAGCATTTT. Translating it yields CASSPRQGAQPQHF.

This clonotype was counted between two and nine times. The chain couples TRBV7-2 to TRBJ1-2; D gene ambiguous. In germline, CDR1 is SGHTA, CDR2 FQGNSA. Trimming left V 5 bases short and J 4 bases short, with 11 bases between. The CDR3 is 13 amino acids. The CDR3 spells CASSGPGGYGYTF. The DNA of the CDR3 is TGTGCCAGCAGCGGTCCGGGCGGCTATGGCTACACCTTC.

This clonotype has just one count. The chain combines TRBV5-1 with TRBJ2-1, with D uncertain. The CDR3 extends over 15 amino acids. Deletions cut 3 bases from V and 7 bases from J, with 17 bases between. Germline CDR1 SGHRS, CDR2 YFSETQ. The CDR3 nucleotides are TGCGCCAGCAGCTCCCATCAGCAGGTGTCAAATGAGCAGTTCTTC. Protein product: CASSSHQQVSNEQFF.

This sequence joins TRBV3-1 and TRBJ2-7; D gene unclear. V lost 4 bases, J lost 0 bases, and 10 bases lay in between. CDR1 is LGHDT and CDR2 is YNNKEL in the germline V gene (reference sequence). The CDR3 extends over 14 amino acids. The CDR3: CASSPPRSSYEQYF. CDR3 nucleotide sequence: TGTGCCAGCAGCCCTCCGCGGTCCTCCTACGAGCAGTACTTC.

The chain joins TRBV25-1 to TRBJ1-2, with D perhaps TRBD1 (6 bases). This CDR3 is built from 14 residues. The germline CDR1 and CDR2 sequences are MGHDK and SYGVNS. V lost 0 bases to trimming and J lost 6 bases, with 11 bases between them. The CDR3 loop is CASSEYGGANGYTF. The CDR3 coding sequence is TGTGCCAGCAGTGAATATGGGGGGGCCAATGGCTACACCTTC.

The chain has TRBV10-3 and TRBJ2-5; 9 bases agree with TRBD1. There are 16 residues in the CDR3. Germline values: CDR1 ENHRY, CDR2 SYGVKD. The ends lost 4 bases at V and 1 base at J; junction bases unmatched: 7. The CDR3 DNA follows: TGTGCCATCAGTGGGGCGGGACAGGGCTCCCAAGAGACCCAGTACTTC. As protein: CAISGAGQGSQETQYF.

The chain joins TRBV29-1 to TRBJ2-3; D unresolved. Per the germline V gene, CDR1 is SQVTM and CDR2 is ANQGSEA. This CDR3 comprises 12 residues. V gave up 1 base and J gave up 4 bases, with 6 bases separating them. The CDR3 loop reads CSVEGAADTQYF. CDR3 bases: TGCAGCGTTGAAGGGGCTGCAGATACGCAGTATTTT.

Notes on this clonotype: Sequence at one end of the junction differs from germline and may be a read error. Written as DNA, the CDR3 is TGTGCCAGCAGTTTCGGGGGAACCGGAAGCACCATATATTTT. Protein product: CASSFGGTGSTIYF. The chain recombines TRBV6-2 or TRBV6-3 with TRBJ1-3, with D perhaps TRBD1 (5 bases). The germline gives CDR1 MNHEY, CDR2 SVGEGT. The CDR3 spans 14 residues.

The rearrangement links TRBV12-3 or TRBV12-4 to TRBJ1-2; D uncertain. The CDR3 covers 12 residues. The V end lost 5 bases, the J end lost 7 bases, and 11 bases lay between the germline ends. CDR3 in amino acids: CASSQQVGGYTF. CDR3 coding DNA: TGTGCCAGCAGTCAGCAGGTTGGTGGCTACACCTTC.

This CDR3 is CASSLGVGDRAYNEQFF. The CDR3 nucleotides read TGTGCCAGCAGCTTGGGGGTTGGTGACCGAGCCTACAATGAGCAGTTCTTC. The genes are TRBV7-6 and TRBJ2-1; either TRBD1 or TRBD2 may fit D (5 bases each). CDR3 size: 17 residues. Trimming shortened V by 3 bases and J by 2 bases, and 17 bases separated the two germline ends. CDR1 and CDR2 (germline): SGHVS, FNYEAQ.

V is TRBV5-1 and J is TRBJ1-5; D perhaps matches TRBD1 (5 bases). The ends were cut back, 0 bases at V and 1 base at J, with 11 bases in the middle. Germline V lookup: CDR1 SGHRS, CDR2 YFSETQ. This CDR3 contains 16 residues. For the CDR3, the DNA is TGCGCCAGCAGCTTGGGGGGTGGGGGGAGCAATCAGCCCCAGCATTTT. This encodes CASSLGGGGSNQPQHF.

This clonotype came up a few times. V usage is TRBV10-2 and J usage is TRBJ2-7, with 7 bases fitting TRBD1. Germline CDR1 is WSHSY and CDR2 is SAAADI. The CDR3 runs 14 residues. Trimming cost V 7 bases and J 4 bases; bases outside gene matches: 10. The CDR3 here is CASKRGRGKYEQYF. CDR3 in DNA: TGCGCCAGCAAGAGGGGGCGCGGTAAGTACGAGCAGTACTTC.

This clonotype came up many times. J is TRBJ1-4 and V is TRBV3-1; D remains unclear. Germline V gene lookup returns CDR1 LGHDT and CDR2 YNNKEL (reference sequence). V dropped 4 bases and J dropped 8 bases, with 11 bases sitting between them. The CDR3 is 13 amino acids. The CDR3 nucleotides are TGTGCCAGCAGCCTTAGAAATGAAGAAAAACTGTTTTTT. Its translation: CASSLRNEEKLFF.